The rows below give T cell receptor beta chains drawn from one sample of a study of cytomegalovirus exposure and HLA in healthy donors. TCRdb's copy holds only in-frame clones and misses some; the assay was immunoSEQ multiplex PCR. Counted here are around 190,000 clones, roughly 79% occurring once; the ten biggest clones make up 1.6%. Sequencing was performed on PBMCs. These receptors all come from a woman between 18 and 29 years old in good health and CMV-seronegative. CDR3s include the opening cysteine and the closing phenylalanine or tryptophan. The order of the fields is J gene, V gene, D gene, clone size, CDR3 protein, CDR3 DNA. The D gene is left open where the match is weak. Part of the rows lack a size; the others show once, few, many or a class for expanded clones.

>TRBJ2-7|TRBV28|NA|once
CASSSPLYEQYF
TGTGCCAGCAGTTCCCCTTTATACGAGCAGTACTTC
>TRBJ2-7|TRBV28|NA|once
CASRGGGEQYF
TGTGCCAGTCGGGGAGGCGGCGAGCAGTACTTC
>TRBJ1-1|TRBV7-2|NA|NA
CASSVPMNTEAFF
TGTGCCAGCAGCGTCCCTATGAACACTGAAGCTTTCTTT
>TRBJ1-1|TRBV11-2|NA|NA
CASSLEQVGTEAFF
TGTGCCAGCAGCTTGGAACAGGTCGGCACTGAAGCTTTCTTT
>TRBJ2-7|TRBV10-2|NA|NA
CASSSMSYEQYF
TGCGCCAGCAGCAGTATGTCCTACGAGCAGTACTTC
>TRBJ1-1|TRBV28|TRBD1|NA
CASRRSGTGPEAFF
TGTGCCAGCAGGCGGTCGGGGACAGGGCCCGAAGCTTTCTTT
>TRBJ1-5|TRBV5-4|TRBD1|NA
CASKLGPTGGSPDQPQHF
TGTGCCAGCAAATTGGGGCCTACAGGGGGTAGTCCGGATCAGCCCCAGCATTTT
>TRBJ2-7|TRBV5-6|TRBD2|NA
CASSSLAGGPYEQYF
TGTGCCAGCAGCTCATTAGCGGGAGGACCCTACGAGCAGTACTTC
>TRBJ1-6|TRBV18|NA|NA
CASSLSTGGYNSPLHF
TGTGCCAGCTCGCTTTCTACGGGGGGATATAATTCACCCCTCCACTTT
>TRBJ1-4|TRBV5-4|TRBD1|NA
CASSPTGFNEKLFF
TGTGCCAGCAGCCCGACAGGGTTCAATGAAAAACTGTTTTTT
>TRBJ2-7|TRBV7-8|TRBD1|NA
CASSLAERGTGAVREQYF
TGTGCCAGCAGCTTAGCCGAACGAGGGACAGGAGCTGTAAGAGAGCAGTACTTC
>TRBJ1-5|TRBV7-9|NA|NA
CASSQGWREPQPQHF
TGTGCCAGCAGCCAGGGTTGGAGGGAACCTCAGCCCCAGCATTTT
>TRBJ2-7|TRBV19|NA|NA
CASSIGGGSYEQYF
TGTGCCAGTAGTATCGGGGGAGGCTCCTACGAGCAGTACTTC
>TRBJ2-7|TRBV6-6|NA|NA
CASRGGQLSYEQYF
TGTGCCAGCAGGGGGGGACAGTTATCCTACGAGCAGTACTTC
>TRBJ1-2|TRBV4-2|TRBD1|NA
CASSQTTGDGYTF
TGTGCCAGCAGCCAAACGACAGGGGATGGCTACACCTTC
>TRBJ2-3|TRBV7-9|NA|NA
CASSSYTSRGKDTQYF
TGTGCCAGCAGCTCATATACCTCCAGGGGCAAAGATACGCAGTATTTT
>TRBJ1-1|TRBV16|NA|NA
CASSQSSGSAEAFF
TGTGCCAGCAGCCAATCATCCGGGAGCGCTGAAGCTTTCTTT
>TRBJ1-2|TRBV5-1|NA|NA
CASRIKLAGQNYGYTF
TGCGCCAGCAGAATTAAACTTGCGGGCCAGAACTATGGCTACACCTTC
>TRBJ2-7|TRBV6-7|TRBD2|NA
CASSYPTGTSGRTPPYEQYF
TGTGCCAGCAGTTACCCGACCGGGACTAGCGGGAGAACCCCCCCATACGAGCAGTACTTC
>TRBJ1-1|TRBV9|NA|NA
CAGYRVNTEAFF
TGTGCCGGATACAGGGTAAACACTGAAGCTTTCTTT
>TRBJ2-5|TRBV5-1|NA|NA
CASSFRETQYF
TGCGCCAGCAGCTTTAGAGAGACCCAGTACTTC
>TRBJ2-3|TRBV5-1|TRBD2|once
CASSNALGRGGSSSTDTQYF
TGCGCCAGCAGCAATGCGCTGGGTCGCGGGGGGAGTTCTAGCACAGATACGCAGTATTTT
>TRBJ2-5|TRBV10-2|TRBD2|NA
CASRGGTSGRAPAETQYF
TGCGCCAGCAGGGGCGGGACTAGCGGGAGGGCGCCTGCGGAGACCCAGTACTTC
>TRBJ2-7|TRBV2|NA|NA
CASSEDRSVSYEQYF
TGTGCCAGCAGTGAAGATCGTAGCGTCTCCTACGAGCAGTACTTC
>TRBJ2-5|TRBV7-8|TRBD2|NA
CASSLGGLAEPQETQYF
TGTGCCAGCAGCTTAGGAGGACTAGCGGAACCCCAAGAGACCCAGTACTTC
>TRBJ1-1|TRBV5-1|NA|NA
CASSWDMQTEAFF
TGCGCCAGCAGCTGGGACATGCAAACTGAAGCTTTCTTT
>TRBJ1-2|TRBV6-5|NA|NA
CASSYGGGGLGGYTF
TGTGCCAGCAGTTACGGTGGGGGGGGGCTCGGTGGCTACACCTTC
>TRBJ1-3|TRBV28|NA|NA
CAIFKGTGNTIYF
TGTGCCATCTTTAAGGGGACTGGAAACACCATATATTTT
>TRBJ2-7|TRBV6-6|TRBD2|few
CASSYGSSGESYEQYF
TGTGCCAGCAGTTACGGGTCTAGCGGGGAATCCTACGAGCAGTACTTC
>TRBJ1-3|TRBV28|TRBD1|once
CASSRQGGTGNTIYF
TGTGCCAGCAGTCGACAGGGGGGCACTGGAAACACCATATATTTT
>TRBJ1-1|TRBV28|NA|NA
CASSLSSTPMNTEAFF
TGTGCCAGCAGTTTAAGTTCGACACCTATGAACACTGAAGCTTTCTTT
>TRBJ2-3|TRBV7-9|NA|few
CASSPNRKPKGGDTQYF
TGTGCCAGCAGCCCAAACAGGAAACCGAAAGGGGGAGATACGCAGTATTTT
>TRBJ1-5|TRBV5-1|NA|NA
CASSFLARWLRPQHF
TGCGCCAGCAGCTTTTTAGCTCGTTGGCTCCGGCCCCAGCATTTT
>TRBJ2-6|TRBV27|TRBD1|few
CASRTGAGANVLTF
TGTGCCAGCAGGACAGGGGCTGGGGCCAACGTCCTGACTTTC
>TRBJ2-2|TRBV5-1|TRBD1|NA
CASSWGQGEIGELFF
TGCGCCAGCAGCTGGGGACAGGGGGAAATTGGGGAGCTGTTTTTT